This T cell receptor (beta chain) emerged from a study of PD-L1 blockade in urothelial cancer. Study at large: About nine tenths of the roughly 30 patients comprised males who had bladder-origin urothelial cancer. A median of 141,255 T cells was found in the blood samples. Study findings and constraints: Patients with below-median pretreatment blood clonality survived longer.

Repertoires were generated with immunoSEQ multiplex PCR, while TCRdb's copy carries only in-frame clones and drops some. The profile shows approximately 100,000 clones, about 85% of them singletons. Germline lookup yields CDR1 GTSNPN and CDR2 SVGIG (reference sequence). The CDR3 consists of 13 residues. V lost 0 bases, J lost 1 base, and 6 bases lay in between. Details on this clone: Its antigen is undetermined. This sample also contains other DNA sequences that code for the same CDR3.

The sample in question was PBMCs, obtained around atezolizumab (anti-PD-L1) treatment. The TCR originated in a man aged 50 to 59 with urothelial cancer. V usage is TRBV30 and J usage is TRBJ1-1; no clear D gene. CDR3 loop: CAWSVARNTEAFF. CDR3 DNA: TGTGCCTGGAGTGTGGCCCGGAACACTGAAGCTTTCTTT.